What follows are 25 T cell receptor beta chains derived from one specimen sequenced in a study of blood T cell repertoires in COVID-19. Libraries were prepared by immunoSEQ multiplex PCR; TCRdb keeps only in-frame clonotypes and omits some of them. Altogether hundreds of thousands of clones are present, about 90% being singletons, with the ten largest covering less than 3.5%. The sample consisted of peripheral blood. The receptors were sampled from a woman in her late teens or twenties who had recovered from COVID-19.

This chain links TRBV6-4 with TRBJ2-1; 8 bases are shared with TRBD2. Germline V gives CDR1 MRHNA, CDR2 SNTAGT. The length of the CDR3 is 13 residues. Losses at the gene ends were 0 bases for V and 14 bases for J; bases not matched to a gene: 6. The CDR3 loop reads CASSDSIGTRKFF. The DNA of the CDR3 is TGTGCCAGCAGTGACTCGATAGGGACTAGGAAGTTCTTC.

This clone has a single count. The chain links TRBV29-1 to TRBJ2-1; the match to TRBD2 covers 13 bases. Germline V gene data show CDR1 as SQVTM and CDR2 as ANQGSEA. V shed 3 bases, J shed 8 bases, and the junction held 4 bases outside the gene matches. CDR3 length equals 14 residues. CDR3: CSVDRTSGSDEQFF. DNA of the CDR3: TGCAGCGTTGACCGGACTAGCGGGAGCGATGAGCAGTTCTTC.

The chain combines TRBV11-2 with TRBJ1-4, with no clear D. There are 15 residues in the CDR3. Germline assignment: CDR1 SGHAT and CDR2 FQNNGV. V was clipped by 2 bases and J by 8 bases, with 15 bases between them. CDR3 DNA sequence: TGTGCCAGCAGCTTATGGGGAGGGTCCGGCGAAAAACTGTTTTTT. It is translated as CASSLWGGSGEKLFF.

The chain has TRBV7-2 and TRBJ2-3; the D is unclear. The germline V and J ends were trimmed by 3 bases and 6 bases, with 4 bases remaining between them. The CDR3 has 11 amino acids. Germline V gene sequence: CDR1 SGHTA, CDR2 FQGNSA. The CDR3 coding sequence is TGTGCCAGCAGCTTTAGCGATACGCAGTATTTT. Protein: CASSFSDTQYF.

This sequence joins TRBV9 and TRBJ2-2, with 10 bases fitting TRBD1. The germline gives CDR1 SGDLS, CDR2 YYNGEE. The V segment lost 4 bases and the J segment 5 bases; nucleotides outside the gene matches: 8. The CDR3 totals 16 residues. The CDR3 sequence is CASSHHRDRGTGELFF. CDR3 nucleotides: TGTGCCAGCAGCCACCATCGGGACAGGGGTACCGGGGAGCTGTTTTTT. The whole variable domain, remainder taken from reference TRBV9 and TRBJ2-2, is DSGVTQTPKHLITATGQRVTLRCSPRSGDLSVYWYQQSLDQGLQFLIQYYNGEERAKGNILERFSAQQFPDLHSELNLSSLELGDSALYFCASSHHRDRGTGELFFGEGSRLTVL.

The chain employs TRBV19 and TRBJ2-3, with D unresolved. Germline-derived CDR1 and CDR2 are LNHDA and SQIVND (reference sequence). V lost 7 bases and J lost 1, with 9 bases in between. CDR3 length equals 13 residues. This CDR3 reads CASMAHRTDTQYF. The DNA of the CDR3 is TGTGCCAGTATGGCTCACCGCACAGATACGCAGTATTTT.

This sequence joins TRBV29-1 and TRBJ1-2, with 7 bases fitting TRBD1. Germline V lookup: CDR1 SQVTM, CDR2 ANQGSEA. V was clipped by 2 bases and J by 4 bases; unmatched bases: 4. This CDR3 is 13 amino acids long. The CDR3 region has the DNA TGCAGCGTTGAACGGGACAGAGGCTATGGCTACACCTTC. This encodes CSVERDRGYGYTF. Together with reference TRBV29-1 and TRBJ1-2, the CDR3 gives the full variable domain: SAVISQKPSRDICQRGTSLTIQCQVDSQVTMMFWYRQQPGQSLTLIATANQGSEATYESGFVIDKFPISRPNLTFSTLTVSNMSPEDSSIYLCSVERDRGYGYTFGSGTRLTVV.

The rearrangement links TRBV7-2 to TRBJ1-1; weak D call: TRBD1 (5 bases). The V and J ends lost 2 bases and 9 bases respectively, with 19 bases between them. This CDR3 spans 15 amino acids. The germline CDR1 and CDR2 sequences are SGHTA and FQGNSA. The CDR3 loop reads CASSLPRGSPLKAFF. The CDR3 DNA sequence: TGTGCCAGCAGCTTACCCCGGGGGAGCCCCCTTAAAGCTTTCTTT. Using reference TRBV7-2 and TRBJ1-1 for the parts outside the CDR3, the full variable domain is GAGVSQSPSNKVTEKGKDVELRCDPISGHTALYWYRQSLGQGLEFLIYFQGNSAPDKSGLPSDRFSAERTGGSVSTLTIQRTQQEDSAVYLCASSLPRGSPLKAFFGQGTRLTVV.

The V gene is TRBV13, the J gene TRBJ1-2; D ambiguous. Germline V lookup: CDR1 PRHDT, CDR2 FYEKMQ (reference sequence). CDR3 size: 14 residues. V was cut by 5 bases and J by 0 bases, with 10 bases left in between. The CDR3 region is CASSRTGANYGYTF. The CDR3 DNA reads TGTGCCAGCAGCCGAACTGGTGCTAACTATGGCTACACCTTC.

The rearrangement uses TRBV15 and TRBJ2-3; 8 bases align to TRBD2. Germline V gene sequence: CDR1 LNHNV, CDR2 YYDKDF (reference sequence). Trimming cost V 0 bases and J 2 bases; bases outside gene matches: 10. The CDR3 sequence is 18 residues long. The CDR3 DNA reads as TGTGCCACCAGCAGAGATTCTTCTACTAGCGGACCCACAGATACGCAGTATTTT. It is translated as CATSRDSSTSGPTDTQYF.

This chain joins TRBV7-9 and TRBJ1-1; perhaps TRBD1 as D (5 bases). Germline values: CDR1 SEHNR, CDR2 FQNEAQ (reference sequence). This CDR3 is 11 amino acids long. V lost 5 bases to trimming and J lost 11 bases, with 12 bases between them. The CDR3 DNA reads TGTGCCAGCAGCCACGGGGGGGATGCTTTCTTT. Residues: CASSHGGDAFF.

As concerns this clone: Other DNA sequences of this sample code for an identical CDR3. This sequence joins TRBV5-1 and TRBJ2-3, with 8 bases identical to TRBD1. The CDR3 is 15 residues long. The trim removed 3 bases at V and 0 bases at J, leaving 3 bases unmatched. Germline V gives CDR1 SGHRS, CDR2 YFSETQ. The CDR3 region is CASSSTGGSTDTQYF. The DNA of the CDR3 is TGCGCCAGCAGCTCCACAGGGGGGAGCACAGATACGCAGTATTTT.

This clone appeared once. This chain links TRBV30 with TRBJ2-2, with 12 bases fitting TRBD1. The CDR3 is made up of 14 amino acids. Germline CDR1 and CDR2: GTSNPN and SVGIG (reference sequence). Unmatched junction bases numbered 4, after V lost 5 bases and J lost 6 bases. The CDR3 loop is CAWQGQGASGELFF. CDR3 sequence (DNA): TGTGCCTGGCAGGGACAGGGGGCGTCCGGGGAGCTGTTTTTT.

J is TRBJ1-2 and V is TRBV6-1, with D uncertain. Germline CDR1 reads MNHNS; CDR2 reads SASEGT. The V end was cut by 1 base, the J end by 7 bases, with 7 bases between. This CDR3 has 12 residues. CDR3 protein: CASSEGGVGYTF. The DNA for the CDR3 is TGTGCCAGCAGTGAAGGCGGGGTTGGCTACACCTTC.

CDR3 region: CASSQSKREVLDTQYF. The CDR3 DNA reads as TGCGCCAGCAGTCAATCCAAGCGGGAGGTTTTAGATACGCAGTATTTT. V gene TRBV23-1 combines with J gene TRBJ2-3, with 9 bases identical to TRBD2. TRBV23-1 is an ORF, and what it does is uncertain. The CDR3 contains 16 residues. Trimming at V came to 0 bases and at J to 5 bases, leaving 6 bases not matched to a gene.

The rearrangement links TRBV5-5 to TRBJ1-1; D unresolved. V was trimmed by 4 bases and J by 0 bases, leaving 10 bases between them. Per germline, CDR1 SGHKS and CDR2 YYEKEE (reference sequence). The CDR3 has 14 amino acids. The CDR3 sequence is CASSTTNMNTEAFF. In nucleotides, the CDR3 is TGTGCCAGCAGCACTACAAACATGAACACTGAAGCTTTCTTT.

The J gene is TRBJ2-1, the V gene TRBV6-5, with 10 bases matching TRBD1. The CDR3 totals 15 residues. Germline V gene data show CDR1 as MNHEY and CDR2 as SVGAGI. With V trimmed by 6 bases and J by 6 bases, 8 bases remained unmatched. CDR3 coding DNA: TGTGCCAGCAGACCCGACAGGGGGCTCCTCAATGAGCAGTTCTTC. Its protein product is CASRPDRGLLNEQFF.

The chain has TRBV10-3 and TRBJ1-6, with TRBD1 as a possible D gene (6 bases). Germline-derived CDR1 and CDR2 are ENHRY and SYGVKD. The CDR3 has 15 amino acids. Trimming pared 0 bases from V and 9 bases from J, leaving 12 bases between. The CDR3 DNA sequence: TGTGCCATCAGTGAGTCGATACAGGGAACTTCACCCCTCCACTTT. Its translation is CAISESIQGTSPLHF.

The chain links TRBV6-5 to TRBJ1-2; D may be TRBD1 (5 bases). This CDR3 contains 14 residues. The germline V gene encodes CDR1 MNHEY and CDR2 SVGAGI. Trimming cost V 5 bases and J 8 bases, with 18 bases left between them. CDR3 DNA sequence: TGTGCCAGCAGTACGACGGGGGGATTACACGGCTACACCTTC. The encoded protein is CASSTTGGLHGYTF.

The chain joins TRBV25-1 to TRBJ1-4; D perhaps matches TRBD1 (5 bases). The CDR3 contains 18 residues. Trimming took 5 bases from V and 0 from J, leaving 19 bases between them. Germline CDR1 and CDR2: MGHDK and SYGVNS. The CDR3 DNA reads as TGTGCCAGCAGTAACCATCCGGGTATGACAGCAACTAATGAAAAACTGTTTTTT. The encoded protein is CASSNHPGMTATNEKLFF.

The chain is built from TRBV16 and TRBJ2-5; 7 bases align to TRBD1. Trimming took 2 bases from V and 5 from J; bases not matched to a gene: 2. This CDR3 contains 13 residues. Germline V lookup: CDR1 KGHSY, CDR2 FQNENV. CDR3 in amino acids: CASSQARGETQYF. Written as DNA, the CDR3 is TGTGCCAGCAGCCAAGCCAGGGGGGAGACCCAGTACTTC.

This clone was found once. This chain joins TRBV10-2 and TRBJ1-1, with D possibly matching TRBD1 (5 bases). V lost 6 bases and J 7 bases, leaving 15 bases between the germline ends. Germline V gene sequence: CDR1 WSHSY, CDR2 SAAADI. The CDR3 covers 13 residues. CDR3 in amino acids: CASRTDIQIEAFF. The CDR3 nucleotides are TGCGCCAGCAGGACGGACATTCAGATTGAAGCTTTCTTT.

As DNA, the CDR3 is TGTGCCAGCAGTGCGATAGACAGGGAAAATTCACCCCTCCACTTT. Translating it yields CASSAIDRENSPLHF. The J gene is TRBJ1-6, the V gene TRBV25-1; 7 bases match TRBD1. This CDR3 has 15 amino acids. Germline-derived CDR1 and CDR2 are MGHDK and SYGVNS. The ends lost 4 bases at V and 7 bases at J; junction bases unmatched: 7.

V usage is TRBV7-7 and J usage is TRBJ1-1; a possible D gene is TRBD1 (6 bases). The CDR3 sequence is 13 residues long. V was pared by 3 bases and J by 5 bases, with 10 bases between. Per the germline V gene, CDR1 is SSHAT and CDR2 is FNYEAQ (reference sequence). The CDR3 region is CASSFRQGTEAFF. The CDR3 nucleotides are TGTGCCAGCAGCTTCAGGCAGGGGACTGAAGCTTTCTTT.

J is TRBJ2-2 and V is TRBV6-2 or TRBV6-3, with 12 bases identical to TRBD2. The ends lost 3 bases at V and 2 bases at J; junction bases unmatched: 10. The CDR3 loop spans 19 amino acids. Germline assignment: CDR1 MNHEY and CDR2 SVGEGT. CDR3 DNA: TGTGCCAGCAGTTATAATCGACCTAGCGGGAGGGCCAACACCGGGGAGCTGTTTTTT. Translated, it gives CASSYNRPSGRANTGELFF.